This T cell receptor beta chain was found in a study of beta chain features in type 1 diabetes. Across the whole study: Investigators examined 85 million to 110 million sorted cells across all samples.

Concerning this clone itself: Its antigen is as yet unknown.

The V and J ends lost 5 bases and 4 bases respectively, with 14 bases between them. The CDR3 sequence is 14 residues long. CDR1 SSHAT and CDR2 FNYEAQ come from the germline V gene (reference sequence). Study results and limitations: The naive, central memory and Treg TCRB repertoires of patients appeared to be more similar to one another than those of healthy donors. Within each of all four CD4+ subsets, Type 1 diabetes patients had TCRB CDR3s that were moderately but significantly shorter.

Reverse transcription of all isolated RNA meant that expressed TCRB transcripts were sequenced. Data came from immunoSEQ multiplex PCR; TCRdb stores just in-frame clones and leaves some out. Among under 250,000 clones, approximately 14% were seen once, and the ten largest hold roughly 0.024%. This receptor was taken from a woman in her thirties or forties in good health. The specimen sequenced was naive CD4+ T cells from blood. The chain has TRBV7-7 and TRBJ1-1, with a weak D call TRBD1 (5 bases). CDR3 sequence reads: CASSMEEGSTEAFF. Here the CDR3 DNA reads TGTGCCAGCAGCATGGAGGAGGGGTCCACTGAAGCTTTCTTT. Based on the CDR3 plus reference TRBV7-7 and TRBJ1-1, the full variable domain is GAGVSQSPRYKVTKRGQDVTLRCDPISSHATLYWYQQALGQGPEFLTYFNYEAQPDKSGLPSDRFSAERPEGSISTLTIQRTEQRDSAMYRCASSMEEGSTEAFFGQGTRLTVV.